This T cell receptor beta chain was sequenced in a study of CD8+ T cells in alopecia areata. Study overall: Treatment of the treated patients consisted of oral tofacitinib, 5 to 10 mg twice daily.

The V end was cut by 3 bases, the J end by 5 bases, with 10 bases between. The germline gives CDR1 GTSNPN, CDR2 SVGIG (reference sequence). The CDR3 loop spans 12 amino acids. Extracted RNA was reverse transcribed into cDNA, the sequencing template. Clones were read by immunoSEQ multiplex PCR, and TCRdb kept only the in-frame ones, dropping some. The sample carries a few hundred thousand clones, approximately 38% recorded once. Treatment defined: oral pan-JAK inhibitor, 5-10 mg twice daily. As part of sample collection, lesional scalp punch biopsies and peripheral blood were taken from alopecia areata patients. A FACSAria was used to sort CD4+ and CD8+ T cells. These cells came from PBMCs. Broader study findings: Higher clonality and more expanded CD8+ clones appeared in lesional than normal scalp.

This clone was seen more than once but under ten times. As yet, its antigen is unknown. The sequenced sample was CD4+ T cells sorted from blood, obtained between weeks 30 and 35, from a patient treated with tofacitinib. This receptor was identified in a human donor with alopecia areata. J is TRBJ1-1 and V is TRBV30; D remains unclear. CDR3 loop: CAWSVGWTEAFF. CDR3 DNA: TGTGCCTGGAGCGTTGGGTGGACTGAAGCTTTCTTT.